The 8 T cell receptor beta chains presented below share a single source sample, sequenced in a study of cytomegalovirus exposure and HLA in healthy donors. Vbeta (60) and Jbeta (13) primers were used in the PCR. The table came from immunoSEQ multiplex PCR; TCRdb's copy has only in-frame clones and leaves some out. This sample's table reports tens of thousands of clones. Material: PBMCs. The receptors originated from a human donor in good health.

The chain couples TRBV29-1 to TRBJ2-3, with D perhaps TRBD2 (5 bases). Deletions cut 4 bases from V and 6 bases from J, with 17 bases between. Germline CDR1 reads SQVTM; CDR2 reads ANQGSEA. The CDR3 covers 14 residues. DNA for the CDR3: TGCAGCGTTGGCTCCGGGAAAGCCTCCGATACGCAGTATTTT. Protein product: CSVGSGKASDTQYF.

The chain has TRBV5-1 and TRBJ2-5, with a weak D call TRBD1 (6 bases). The CDR3 is 15 residues long. The germline V and J ends were trimmed by 2 bases and 4 bases, with 15 bases remaining between them. In germline, CDR1 is SGHRS, CDR2 YFSETQ. For the CDR3, the DNA is TGCGCCAGCAGCTTCTCAGCCCGAGGGGGAGAGACCCAGTACTTC. Encoded protein: CASSFSARGGETQYF. Using reference TRBV5-1 and TRBJ2-5 for the parts outside the CDR3, the full variable domain is KAGVTQTPRYLIKTRGQQVTLSCSPISGHRSVSWYQQTPGQGLQFLFEYFSETQRNKGNFPGRFSGRQFSNSRSEMNVSTLELGDSALYLCASSFSARGGETQYFGPGTRLLVL.

The chain recombines TRBV5-6 with TRBJ2-7; D remains ambiguous. This CDR3 region has 13 residues. CDR1 and CDR2 from the germline V gene are SGHDT and YYEEEE. V lost 3 bases to trimming and J lost 2 bases, with 9 bases between them. The CDR3 here is CASSSTFTYEQYF. CDR3 bases: TGTGCCAGCAGCTCCACTTTTACCTACGAGCAGTACTTC.

The chain employs TRBV30 and TRBJ1-1; 10 nucleotides match TRBD1. The CDR3 has 14 residues. Germline CDR1 and CDR2: GTSNPN and SVGIG (reference sequence). With 3 bases clipped from V and 0 bases from J, the junction kept 1 base outside the gene matches. CDR3 DNA: TGTGCCTGGAGGACAGGGGGCTTGAACACTGAAGCTTTCTTT. It codes for CAWRTGGLNTEAFF.

The chain recombines TRBV28 with TRBJ2-7, with D possibly TRBD1 on 5 matching bases. V lost 11 bases, J lost 0 bases, and 17 bases lay in between. CDR3 length equals 14 residues. CDR1 and CDR2 (germline): MDHEN, SYDVKM. The CDR3: CAAGYQVSSYEQYF. The CDR3 nucleotides read TGTGCCGCAGGGTATCAGGTGAGCTCCTACGAGCAGTACTTC.

V is TRBV28 and J is TRBJ1-2; 9 bases align to TRBD1. The CDR3 spans 13 residues. The J segment lost 7 bases and the V segment lost 5 bases, leaving 5 bases of the junction unmatched. CDR1 is MDHEN, CDR2 SYDVKM, per germline. CDR3 sequence reads: CASSNRDRVGYTF. The CDR3 DNA reads as TGTGCCAGCAGTAACCGGGACAGGGTTGGCTACACCTTC.

The chain has TRBV4-1 and TRBJ1-1; no clear D gene. The CDR3 has 15 residues. Germline V lookup: CDR1 MGHRA, CDR2 YSYEKL. Trimming shortened V by 0 bases and J by 2 bases, and 10 bases separated the two germline ends. This chain's CDR3 is CASSQDPGFNTEAFF. The CDR3 DNA is TGCGCCAGCAGCCAAGACCCGGGATTCAACACTGAAGCTTTCTTT.

The chain joins TRBV5-8 to TRBJ2-1; D may be TRBD1 (5 bases). The V gene's germline CDR1 is SGHTS and CDR2 YDEGEE. This CDR3 is built from 14 residues. V was cut by 6 bases and J by 7 bases, with 17 bases left in between. The CDR3 is CASTKAGFGNEQFF. The CDR3 DNA is TGTGCCAGCACAAAGGCAGGGTTCGGGAATGAGCAGTTCTTC.